Presented here are 21 T cell receptor beta chains from one specimen sequenced in a study of cytomegalovirus exposure and HLA in healthy donors. Clones were read by immunoSEQ multiplex PCR, and TCRdb kept only the in-frame ones, dropping some. The top ten clones hold more than 2% of a sample with approximately 100,000 clones, 88% of them seen once. Specimen: PBMCs. The receptors come from a woman younger than 35 in good health and CMV-seronegative.

J is TRBJ2-5 and V is TRBV13; D call uncertain. Germline lookup yields CDR1 PRHDT and CDR2 FYEKMQ (reference sequence). Trimming took 1 base from V and 5 from J, leaving 20 bases between them. The CDR3 contains 17 residues. This CDR3 is CASSLEVVGYGSETQYF. DNA of the CDR3: TGTGCCAGCAGCTTAGAGGTGGTGGGCTATGGGTCCGAGACCCAGTACTTC.

V usage is TRBV7-8 and J usage is TRBJ2-2; perhaps TRBD2 as D (6 bases). CDR1 is SGHVS and CDR2 is FQNEAQ in the germline V gene. This CDR3 region has 16 residues. V gave up 2 bases and J gave up 5 bases, with 15 bases separating them. The CDR3 coding sequence is TGTGCCAGCAGCTTATCAGGCGGGATAAGGACCGGGGAGCTGTTTTTT. It encodes CASSLSGGIRTGELFF.

The V call is TRBV6-5, the J call TRBJ1-5; 8 bases are shared with TRBD1. The CDR3 totals 14 residues. Per the germline V gene, CDR1 is MNHEY and CDR2 is SVGAGI. J lost 6 bases, V lost 5 bases, and 6 bases had no gene match. CDR3 in DNA: TGTGCCAGCAGTGACAGGGGTGCAAGTCAGCCCCAGCATTTT. Encoded protein: CASSDRGASQPQHF.

The V and J genes are TRBV27 and TRBJ2-3, with 7 bases matching TRBD2. V shed 10 bases and J 4 bases; nucleotides not matched to a gene: 11. This CDR3 has 14 residues. In germline, CDR1 is MNHEY, CDR2 SMNVEV (reference sequence). The CDR3 DNA sequence: TGTGCCACCCGAGGTGGGGGGGGTCCAGATACGCAGTATTTT. It translates to CATRGGGGPDTQYF.

This chain uses TRBV7-9 with TRBJ2-7; 7 nucleotides match TRBD2. Germline loops: CDR1 SEHNR, CDR2 FQNEAQ (reference sequence). CDR3 length: 15 amino acids. V lost 1 base to trimming and J lost 4 bases; unmatched junction nucleotides: 7. The CDR3 protein is CASSLDTGRQYEQYF. CDR3 DNA sequence: TGTGCCAGCAGCTTAGATACCGGGAGGCAGTACGAGCAGTACTTC.

The chain is built from TRBV9 and TRBJ1-4; 7 bases fit TRBD1. In germline, CDR1 is SGDLS, CDR2 YYNGEE. The CDR3 has 17 residues. J lost 2 bases, V lost 3 bases, and 10 bases had no gene match. CDR3 sequence: CASSARGLGATNEKLFF. In DNA, the CDR3 is TGTGCCAGCAGCGCAAGGGGGCTGGGGGCGACTAATGAAAAACTGTTTTTT.

The chain couples TRBV7-9 to TRBJ2-2; 12 positions agree with TRBD1. Per the germline V gene, CDR1 is SEHNR and CDR2 is FQNEAQ (reference sequence). The CDR3 has 17 amino acids. The J segment lost 6 bases and the V segment lost 3 bases, leaving 8 bases of the junction unmatched. CDR3 DNA sequence: TGTGCCAGCAGCTTGACGTACCGGGACAGGGGGCCCGGGGAGCTGTTTTTT. This codes for CASSLTYRDRGPGELFF.

Only one count was recorded for this clone. V is TRBV7-8 and J is TRBJ1-6, with unresolved D. Trimming took 6 bases from V and 5 from J, leaving 20 bases between them. The CDR3 spans 17 residues. The germline CDR1 and CDR2 sequences are SGHVS and FQNEAQ. The chain's CDR3 is CASSSTWAQSDNSPLHF. CDR3 nucleotides: TGTGCCAGCAGTTCCACGTGGGCGCAATCGGATAATTCACCCCTCCACTTT.

The rearrangement uses TRBV7-9 and TRBJ2-7; D is perhaps TRBD2 (6 bases). With 6 bases removed from V and 0 bases from J, the gap between germline ends came to 9 bases. CDR3 length: 13 residues. The germline V gene has CDR1 SEHNR and CDR2 FQNEAQ (reference sequence). CDR3 in amino acids: CASRGGNSYEQYF. As DNA, the CDR3 is TGTGCCAGCAGAGGAGGGAACTCCTACGAGCAGTACTTC.

The CDR3 reads CASSFHASSGRNEQFF. The CDR3 DNA reads as TGTGCCAGCAGCTTTCACGCGTCCAGCGGGAGGAATGAGCAGTTCTTC. The chain carries TRBV7-7 and TRBJ2-1; TRBD2 aligns across 9 bases. Trimming at V came to 3 bases and at J to 7 bases, leaving 10 bases not matched to a gene. Germline V gives CDR1 SSHAT, CDR2 FNYEAQ (reference sequence). The CDR3 covers 16 residues.

The J gene is TRBJ1-2, the V gene TRBV5-4; D uncertain. Germline CDR1 SGHNT, CDR2 YYREEE (reference sequence). V shed 4 bases and J shed 4 bases, with 11 bases lying between them. The CDR3 covers 13 residues. The CDR3 is CASSPSGLYGYTF. CDR3 bases: TGTGCCAGCAGCCCCTCTGGGCTCTATGGCTACACCTTC.

V is TRBV29-1 and J is TRBJ2-7; D is uncertain. V was clipped by 0 bases and J by 1 base, with 16 bases between them. This CDR3 has 16 amino acids. CDR1 and CDR2 from the germline V gene are SQVTM and ANQGSEA. CDR3 amino acids: CSVEDQSQPFSYEQYF. CDR3 nucleotides: TGCAGCGTTGAAGATCAATCACAGCCATTTTCCTACGAGCAGTACTTC.

The genes are TRBV11-1 and TRBJ2-1; D perhaps matches TRBD2 (6 bases). Germline-derived CDR1 and CDR2 are SGHAT and FQDESV (reference sequence). V lost 0 bases and J 9 bases, leaving 27 bases between the germline ends. This CDR3 spans 19 amino acids. The chain's CDR3 is CASSLAPGTPPYSTSEQFF. CDR3 DNA: TGTGCCAGCAGCTTAGCCCCCGGGACTCCTCCCTATTCGACCAGTGAGCAGTTCTTC.

The gene calls are TRBV6-9 and TRBJ1-1; the D is unclear. Germline CDR1 reads MNHGY; CDR2 reads SVAAGI. The CDR3 totals 15 residues. Trimming left V 8 bases short and J 5 bases short, with 21 bases between. The CDR3 sequence: CASGPLLYAGTEAFF. The CDR3 region has the DNA TGTGCCAGCGGCCCTCTGCTATACGCGGGGACTGAAGCTTTCTTT.

In its sample, this clone was seen once. The chain recombines TRBV7-2 with TRBJ2-1; 9 nucleotides align to TRBD2. The CDR3 consists of 15 residues. CDR1 and CDR2 (germline): SGHTA, FQGNSA. V shed 5 bases, J shed 5 bases, and the junction held 7 bases outside the gene matches. The chain's CDR3 is CASSNSGRVNNEQFF. As DNA, the CDR3 is TGTGCCAGCAGCAATAGCGGGAGAGTTAACAATGAGCAGTTCTTC. Full variable domain (outside the CDR3, taken from reference TRBV7-2 and TRBJ2-1): GAGVSQSPSNKVTEKGKDVELRCDPISGHTALYWYRQSLGQGLEFLIYFQGNSAPDKSGLPSDRFSAERTGGSVSTLTIQRTQQEDSAVYLCASSNSGRVNNEQFFGPGTRLTVL.

The V and J genes are TRBV2 and TRBJ1-5; a weak D match, TRBD1 (5 bases). Germline V gives CDR1 SNHLY, CDR2 FYNNEI. The CDR3 spans 14 residues. With 5 bases removed from V and 2 bases from J, the gap between germline ends came to 10 bases. CDR3 in amino acids: CASSTQGRNQPQHF. The DNA for the CDR3 is TGTGCCAGCAGTACCCAGGGTCGCAATCAGCCCCAGCATTTT.

The genes are TRBV6-4 and TRBJ2-3, with D perhaps TRBD2 (7 bases). This CDR3 region has 14 residues. Trimming left V 0 bases short and J 4 bases short, with 8 bases between. Germline assignment: CDR1 MRHNA and CDR2 SNTAGT. The CDR3 DNA reads as TGTGCCAGCAGTGACTCGGGGGGGCCAGATACGCAGTATTTT. Protein sequence: CASSDSGGPDTQYF.

The rearrangement links TRBV13 to TRBJ1-2; D is undetermined. V dropped 5 bases and J dropped 0 bases, with 16 bases sitting between them. This CDR3 contains 16 residues. Germline V lookup: CDR1 PRHDT, CDR2 FYEKMQ (reference sequence). The CDR3 sequence is CASSPPGGPSNYGYTF. The CDR3, as DNA: TGTGCCAGCAGCCCCCCAGGCGGGCCATCTAACTATGGCTACACCTTC.

The V call is TRBV4-3, the J call TRBJ1-6; 9 positions match TRBD1. Germline assignment: CDR1 LGHNA and CDR2 YSLEER. V trimming: 4 bases; J trimming: 5 bases; junction bases outside the gene matches: 9. The CDR3 has 17 amino acids. CDR3 sequence: CASSPSTGQGHNSPLHF. DNA for the CDR3: TGCGCCAGCAGCCCTTCTACGGGACAGGGTCATAATTCACCCCTCCACTTT.

The V and J genes are TRBV30 and TRBJ1-1; D gene unclear. The CDR3 consists of 14 residues. CDR1 is GTSNPN and CDR2 is SVGIG in the germline V gene (reference sequence). V lost 0 bases, J lost 4 bases, and 12 bases lay in between. CDR3 in DNA: TGTGCCTGGAGTGTAGGTTTGCAGGCCACTGAAGCTTTCTTT. Protein: CAWSVGLQATEAFF.

The genes are TRBV7-2 and TRBJ1-4; 8 positions match TRBD1. Germline V CDR1 and CDR2: SGHTA, FQGNSA. The CDR3 runs to 16 residues. J was trimmed by 5 bases and V by 0 bases; bases with no gene match: 5. The CDR3 sequence: CASSLASQGGNEKLFF. The CDR3 region has the DNA TGTGCCAGCAGCTTAGCGTCACAGGGGGGGAATGAAAAACTGTTTTTT.